This record looks at one TCR beta chain sequence and its context. The sample originates from a study of blood T cell repertoires in COVID-19. Overall study context: Samples of COVID-19 (acute and convalescent) were obtained from the United States, Italy and Spain. T cells, B-cell-depleted T cells, or PBMCs supplied cDNA or gDNA.

Original handling: Reference gene primer amplification in the assay estimated nucleated cell counts. Repertoires were generated with immunoSEQ multiplex PCR, while TCRdb's copy carries only in-frame clones and drops some. The V and J calls and clone size were taken over from that table, and D and trimming were inferred from the DNA. In the table there are 100,000 to 120,000 clones, approximately 90% of which are singletons. V was pared by 5 bases and J by 5 bases, with 8 bases of the junction left unmatched. The CDR3 sequence is 14 residues long. Germline V gene sequence: CDR1 SEHNR, CDR2 FQNEAQ (reference sequence).

The sequenced sample was peripheral blood. The chain has TRBV7-9 and TRBJ1-1; 7 bases agree with TRBD1. This sequence was found in a human donor in a cohort sampled during active COVID-19. The CDR3 reads CASSANRGKTEAFF. CDR3 nucleotide sequence: TGTGCCAGCAGCGCAAACAGGGGAAAAACTGAAGCTTTCTTT.